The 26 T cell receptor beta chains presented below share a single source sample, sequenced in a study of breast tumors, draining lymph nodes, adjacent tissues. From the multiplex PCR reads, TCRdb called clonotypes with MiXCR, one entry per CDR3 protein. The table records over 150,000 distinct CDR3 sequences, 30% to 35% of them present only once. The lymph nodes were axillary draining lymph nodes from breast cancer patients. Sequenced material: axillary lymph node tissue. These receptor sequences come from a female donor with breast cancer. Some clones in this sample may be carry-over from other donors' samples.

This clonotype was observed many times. The CDR3 region is CASSFGTINYEQYF. CDR3 DNA sequence: TGTGCCAGCAGCTTCGGGACTATCAACTACGAGCAGTACTTC. V and J are TRBV5-4 and TRBJ2-7, with 7 bases lining up with TRBD2. The CDR3 runs to 14 residues. Losses at the gene ends were 2 bases for V and 3 bases for J; bases not matched to a gene: 5. CDR1 SGHNT and CDR2 YYREEE come from the germline V gene (reference sequence). Full variable domain (remainder filled in from reference TRBV5-4 and TRBJ2-7): ETGVTQSPTHLIKTRGQQVTLRCSSQSGHNTVSWYQQALGQGPQFIFQYYREEENGRGNFPPRFSGLQFPNYSSELNVNALELDDSALYLCASSFGTINYEQYFGPGTRLTVT.

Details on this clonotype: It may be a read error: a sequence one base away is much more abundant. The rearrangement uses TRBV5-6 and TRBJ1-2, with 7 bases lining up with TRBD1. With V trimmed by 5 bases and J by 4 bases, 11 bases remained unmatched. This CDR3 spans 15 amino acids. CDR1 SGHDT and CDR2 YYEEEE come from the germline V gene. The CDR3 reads CASRTRGQRFYGYTF. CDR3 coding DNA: TGTGCCAGCAGAACGCGGGGACAGAGATTCTATGGCTACACCTTC.

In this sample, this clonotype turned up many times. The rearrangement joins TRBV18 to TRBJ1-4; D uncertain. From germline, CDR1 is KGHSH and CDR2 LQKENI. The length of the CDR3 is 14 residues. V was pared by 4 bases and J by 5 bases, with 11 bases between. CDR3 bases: TGTGCCAGCTCACTTGGTACAGCGAATGAAAAACTGTTTTTT. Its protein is CASSLGTANEKLFF. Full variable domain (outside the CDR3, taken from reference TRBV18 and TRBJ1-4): NAGVMQNPRHLVRRRGQEARLRCSPMKGHSHVYWYRQLPEEGLKFMVYLQKENIIDESGMPKERFSAEFPKEGPSILRIQQVVRGDSAAYFCASSLGTANEKLFFGSGTQLSVL.

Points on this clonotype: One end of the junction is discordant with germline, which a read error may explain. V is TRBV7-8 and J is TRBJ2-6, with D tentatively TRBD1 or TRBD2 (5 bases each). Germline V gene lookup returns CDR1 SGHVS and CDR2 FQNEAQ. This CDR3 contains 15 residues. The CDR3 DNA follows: TGTGCCAGCAGCCCACATACTCCCGGGGCCAACGTCCTGCCCTTC. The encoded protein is CASSPHTPGANVLPF.

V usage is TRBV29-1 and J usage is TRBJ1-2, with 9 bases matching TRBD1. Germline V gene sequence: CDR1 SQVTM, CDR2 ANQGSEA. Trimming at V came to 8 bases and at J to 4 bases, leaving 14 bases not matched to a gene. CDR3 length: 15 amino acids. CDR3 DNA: TGCAGCTTGGAAACAGGGGGCTCGCGGGGCTATGGCTACACCTTC. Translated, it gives CSLETGGSRGYGYTF.

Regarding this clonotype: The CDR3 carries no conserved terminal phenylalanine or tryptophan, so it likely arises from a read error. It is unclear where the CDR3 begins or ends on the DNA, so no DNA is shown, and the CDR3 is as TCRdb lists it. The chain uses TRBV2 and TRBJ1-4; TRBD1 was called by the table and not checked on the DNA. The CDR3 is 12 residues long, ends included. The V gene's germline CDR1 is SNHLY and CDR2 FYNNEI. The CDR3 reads CASSGWGPKMLD.

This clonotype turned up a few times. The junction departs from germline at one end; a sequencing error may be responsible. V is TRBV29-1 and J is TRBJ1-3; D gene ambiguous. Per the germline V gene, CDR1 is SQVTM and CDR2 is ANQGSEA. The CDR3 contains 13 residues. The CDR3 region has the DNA TGCAGCGTTGAGACGAGAGCTGGGAACACCATATATTTT. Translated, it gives CSVETRAGNTIYF.

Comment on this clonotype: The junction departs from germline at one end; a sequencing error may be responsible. The CDR3 is CARSHGGWQPQHF. For the CDR3, the DNA is TGTGCCCGCAGTCACGGGGGCTGGCAGCCCCAGCATTTT. The V gene is TRBV6-1, the J gene TRBJ1-5, with D tentatively TRBD1 (6 bases). Germline V gene lookup returns CDR1 MNHNS and CDR2 SASEGT. This CDR3 comprises 13 residues.

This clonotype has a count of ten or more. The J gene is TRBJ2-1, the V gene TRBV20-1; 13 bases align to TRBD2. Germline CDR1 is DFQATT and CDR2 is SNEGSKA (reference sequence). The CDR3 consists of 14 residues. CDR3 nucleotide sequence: TGCAGCGCCAGCCGGACTAGCGGGAGTTATGAGCAGTTCTTC. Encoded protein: CSASRTSGSYEQFF.

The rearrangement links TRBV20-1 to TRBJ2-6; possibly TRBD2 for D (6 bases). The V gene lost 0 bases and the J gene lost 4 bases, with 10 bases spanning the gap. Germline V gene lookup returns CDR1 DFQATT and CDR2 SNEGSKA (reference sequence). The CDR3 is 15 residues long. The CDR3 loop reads CSARDGLAGANVLTF. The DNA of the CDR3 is TGCAGTGCTAGAGACGGGCTAGCGGGGGCCAACGTCCTGACTTTC.

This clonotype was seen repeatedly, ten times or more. CDR3 nucleotide sequence: TGTGCCAGCAGTTACCAGGGGCCGGGCATCGGAAACACCATATATTTT. It specifies CASSYQGPGIGNTIYF. This rearrangement joins TRBV6-6 to TRBJ1-3; D may be TRBD1 (6 bases). The CDR3 loop spans 16 amino acids. Germline assignment: CDR1 MNHNY and CDR2 SVGAGI (reference sequence). With 2 bases removed from V and 4 bases from J, the gap between germline ends came to 15 bases.

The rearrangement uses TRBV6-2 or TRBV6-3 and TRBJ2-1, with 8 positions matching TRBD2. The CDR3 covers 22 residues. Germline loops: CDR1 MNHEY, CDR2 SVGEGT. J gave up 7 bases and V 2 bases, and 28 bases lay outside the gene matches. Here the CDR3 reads CASSYPLNPNLVRSGGPNEQFF. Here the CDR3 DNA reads TGTGCCAGCAGTTACCCGTTAAATCCAAATCTAGTCCGATCGGGGGGGCCTAATGAGCAGTTCTTC.

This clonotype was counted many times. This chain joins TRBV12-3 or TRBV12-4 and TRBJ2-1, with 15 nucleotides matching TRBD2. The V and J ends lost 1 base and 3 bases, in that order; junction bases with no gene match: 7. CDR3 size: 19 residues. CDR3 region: CASSLVGLAGGVFYNEQFF. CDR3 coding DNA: TGTGCCAGCAGTTTAGTGGGACTAGCGGGGGGAGTCTTCTACAATGAGCAGTTCTTC.

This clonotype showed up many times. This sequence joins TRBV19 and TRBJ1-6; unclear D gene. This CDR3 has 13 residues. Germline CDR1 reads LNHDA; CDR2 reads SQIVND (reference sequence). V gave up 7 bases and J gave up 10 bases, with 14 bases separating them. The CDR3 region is CASTFRTGSPLHF. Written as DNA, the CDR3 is TGTGCCAGTACATTCCGCACGGGATCACCCCTCCACTTT. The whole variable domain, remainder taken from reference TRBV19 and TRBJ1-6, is DGGITQSPKYLFRKEGQNVTLSCEQNLNHDAMYWYRQDPGQGLRLIYYSQIVNDFQKGDIAEGYSVSREKKESFPLTVTSAQKNPTAFYLCASTFRTGSPLHFGNGTRLTVT.

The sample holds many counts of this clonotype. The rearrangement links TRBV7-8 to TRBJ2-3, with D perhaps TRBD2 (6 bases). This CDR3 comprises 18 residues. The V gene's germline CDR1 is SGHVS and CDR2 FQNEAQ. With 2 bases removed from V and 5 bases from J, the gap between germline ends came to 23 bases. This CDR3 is CASSLTGSTSSDLDTQYF. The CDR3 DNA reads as TGTGCCAGCAGCTTAACCGGTAGCACTAGCTCAGATTTAGATACGCAGTATTTT.

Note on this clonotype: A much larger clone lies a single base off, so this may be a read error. The CDR3 loop reads CASTTRGNTIYF. DNA of the CDR3: TGTGCCAGCACCACAAGGGGAAACACCATATATTTT. The chain is built from TRBV6-6 and TRBJ1-3; D remains unclear. Between the trimmed V and J ends, which lost 7 bases and 4 bases, there was a span of 8 bases. Germline CDR1 is MNHNY and CDR2 is SVGAGI (reference sequence). The CDR3 is made up of 12 amino acids.

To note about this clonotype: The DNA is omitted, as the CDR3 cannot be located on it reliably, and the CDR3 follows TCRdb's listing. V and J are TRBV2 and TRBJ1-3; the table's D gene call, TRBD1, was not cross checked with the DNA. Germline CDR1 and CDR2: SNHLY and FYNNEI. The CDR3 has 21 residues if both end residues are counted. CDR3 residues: CASSVGQLNTEAFFGQGTIYF.

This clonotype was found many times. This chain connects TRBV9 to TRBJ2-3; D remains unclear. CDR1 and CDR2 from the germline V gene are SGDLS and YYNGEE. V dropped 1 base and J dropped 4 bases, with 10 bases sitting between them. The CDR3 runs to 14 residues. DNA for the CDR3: TGTGCCAGCAGCGTAAGGGAACTCGCAGATACGCAGTATTTT. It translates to CASSVRELADTQYF.

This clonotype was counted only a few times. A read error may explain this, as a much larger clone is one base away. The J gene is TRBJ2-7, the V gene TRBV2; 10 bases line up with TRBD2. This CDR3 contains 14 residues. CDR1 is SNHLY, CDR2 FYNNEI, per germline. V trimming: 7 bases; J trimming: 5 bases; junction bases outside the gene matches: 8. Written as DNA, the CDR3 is TGTGCCAGCACTCTTAGCGGGGGGACGAACGAGCAGTACTTC. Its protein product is CASTLSGGTNEQYF.

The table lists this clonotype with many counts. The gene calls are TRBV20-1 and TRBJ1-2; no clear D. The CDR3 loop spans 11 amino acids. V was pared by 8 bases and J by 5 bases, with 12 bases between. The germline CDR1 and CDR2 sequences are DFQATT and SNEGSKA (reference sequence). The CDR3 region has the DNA TGCAGTTCCGAGAAAGAGTATGGCTACACCTTC. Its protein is CSSEKEYGYTF.

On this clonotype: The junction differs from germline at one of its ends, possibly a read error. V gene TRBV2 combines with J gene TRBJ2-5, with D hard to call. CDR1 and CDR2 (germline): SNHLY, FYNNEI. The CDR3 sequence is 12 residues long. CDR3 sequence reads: CVSNEDGETQYF. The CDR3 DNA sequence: TGTGTCAGCAACGAGGACGGGGAGACCCAGTACTTC.

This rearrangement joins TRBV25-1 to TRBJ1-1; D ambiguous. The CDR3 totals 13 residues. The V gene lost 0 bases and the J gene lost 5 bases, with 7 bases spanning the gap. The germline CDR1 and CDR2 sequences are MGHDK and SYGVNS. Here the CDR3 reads CASSEYTSTEAFF. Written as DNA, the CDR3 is TGTGCCAGCAGTGAATATACGAGTACTGAAGCTTTCTTT.

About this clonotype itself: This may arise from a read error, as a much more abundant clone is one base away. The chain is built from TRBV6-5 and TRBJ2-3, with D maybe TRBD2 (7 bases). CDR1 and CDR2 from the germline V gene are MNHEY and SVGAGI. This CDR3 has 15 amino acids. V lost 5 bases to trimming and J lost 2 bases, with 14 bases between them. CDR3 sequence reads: CASSHVRGATDTQYF. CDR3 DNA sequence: TGTGCCAGCAGTCACGTTCGGGGGGCCACAGATACGCAGTATTTT.

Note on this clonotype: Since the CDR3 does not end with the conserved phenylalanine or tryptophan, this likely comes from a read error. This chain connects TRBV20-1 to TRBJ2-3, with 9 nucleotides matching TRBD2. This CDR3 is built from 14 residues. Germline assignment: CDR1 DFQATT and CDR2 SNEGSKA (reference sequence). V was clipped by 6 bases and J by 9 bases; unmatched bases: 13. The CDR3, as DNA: TGCAGTGCCTACCTCAGCGGGAGGCCTACGACGCAGTATTAT. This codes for CSAYLSGRPTTQYY.

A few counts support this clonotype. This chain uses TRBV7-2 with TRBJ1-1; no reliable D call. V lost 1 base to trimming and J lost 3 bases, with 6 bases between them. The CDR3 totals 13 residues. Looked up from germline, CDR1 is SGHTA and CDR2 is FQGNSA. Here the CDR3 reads CASSLGEDTEAFF. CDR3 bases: TGTGCCAGCAGCTTAGGGGAAGACACTGAAGCTTTCTTT. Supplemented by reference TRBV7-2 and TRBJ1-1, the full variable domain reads GAGVSQSPSNKVTEKGKDVELRCDPISGHTALYWYRQSLGQGLEFLIYFQGNSAPDKSGLPSDRFSAERTGGSVSTLTIQRTQQEDSAVYLCASSLGEDTEAFFGQGTRLTVV.

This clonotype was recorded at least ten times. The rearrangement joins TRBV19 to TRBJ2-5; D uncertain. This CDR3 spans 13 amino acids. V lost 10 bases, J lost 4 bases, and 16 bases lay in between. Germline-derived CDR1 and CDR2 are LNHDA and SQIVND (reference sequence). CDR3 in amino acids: CATARTFIETQYF. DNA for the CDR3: TGTGCCACTGCCCGGACCTTTATAGAGACCCAGTACTTC. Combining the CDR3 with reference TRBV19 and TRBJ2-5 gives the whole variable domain DGGITQSPKYLFRKEGQNVTLSCEQNLNHDAMYWYRQDPGQGLRLIYYSQIVNDFQKGDIAEGYSVSREKKESFPLTVTSAQKNPTAFYLCATARTFIETQYFGPGTRLLVL.